This T cell receptor beta chain comes out of a study of cytomegalovirus exposure and HLA in healthy donors. The germline V and J ends were trimmed by 0 bases and 2 bases, with 7 bases remaining between them. The germline V gene encodes CDR1 SGHTA and CDR2 FQGTGA. CDR3 length: 14 residues. The primer mix had 60 Vbeta and 13 Jbeta primers. Profiling relied on immunoSEQ multiplex PCR, and the TCRdb table lists in-frame clones only, not all of them. The data show more than 95,000 clones, around four fifths seen once. Comment on this clone: Given the absence of the conserved phenylalanine or tryptophan at the CDR3 end, a read error is likely.

Sequencing was done on a sample of PBMCs. This sequence originates from a man aged 30-40 years in good health and CMV-seropositive. The V and J genes are TRBV7-3 and TRBJ1-2; a possible D gene is TRBD1 (5 bases). The CDR3 DNA follows: TGTGCCAGCAGCTTAACTGCAGGGAACTATGGCTACACCCTC. Protein product: CASSLTAGNYGYTL.